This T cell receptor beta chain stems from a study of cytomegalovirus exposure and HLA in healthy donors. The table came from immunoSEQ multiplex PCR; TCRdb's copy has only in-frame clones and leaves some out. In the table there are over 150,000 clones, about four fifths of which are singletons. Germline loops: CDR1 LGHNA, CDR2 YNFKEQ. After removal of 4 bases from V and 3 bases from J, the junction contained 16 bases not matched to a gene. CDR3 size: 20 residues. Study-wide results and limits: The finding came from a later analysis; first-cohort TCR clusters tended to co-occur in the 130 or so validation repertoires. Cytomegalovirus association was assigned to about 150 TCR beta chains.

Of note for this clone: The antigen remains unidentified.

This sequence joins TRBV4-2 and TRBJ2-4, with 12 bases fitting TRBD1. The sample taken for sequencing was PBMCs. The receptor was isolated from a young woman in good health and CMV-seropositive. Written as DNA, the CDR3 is TGTGCCAGCAGCCCACACCACCGGGACAGGGGGCCCTCCGGCAAAAACATTCAGTACTTC. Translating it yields CASSPHHRDRGPSGKNIQYF.